Listed here are 25 T cell receptor beta chains from one sample, sequenced in a study of blood T cell repertoires in COVID-19. Here immunoSEQ multiplex PCR was the method, and the copy in TCRdb shows in-frame clones only, minus some. The table has around 68,000 clones, roughly 84% seen once. What was sequenced was peripheral blood. The source is a woman in her fifties or sixties with acute or convalescent COVID-19.

The chain has TRBV15 and TRBJ2-2; possible D gene TRBD1, 6 bases. V shed 5 bases and J shed 5 bases, with 15 bases lying between them. The CDR3 contains 15 residues. The V gene's germline CDR1 is LNHNV and CDR2 YYDKDF (reference sequence). In nucleotides, the CDR3 is TGTGCCACCAGCGCCGACAGGTTAGCAACCGGGGAGCTGTTTTTT. This sequence encodes CATSADRLATGELFF.

V and J are TRBV16 and TRBJ1-2; a possible D gene is TRBD1 (6 bases). Per the germline V gene, CDR1 is KGHSY and CDR2 is FQNENV. The CDR3 runs 13 residues. The germline V and J ends were trimmed by 0 bases and 7 bases, with 9 bases remaining between them. The CDR3 here is CASSQSQGSGYTF. DNA of the CDR3: TGTGCCAGCAGCCAATCGCAGGGGAGTGGCTACACCTTC.

V usage is TRBV28 and J usage is TRBJ2-7, with 7 bases aligning to TRBD1. CDR3 length: 15 amino acids. V lost 6 bases and J lost 1; bases outside the gene matches: 9. CDR1 is MDHEN and CDR2 is SYDVKM in the germline V gene. CDR3 sequence: CASSPGTVGSYEQYF. CDR3 coding DNA: TGTGCCAGCAGCCCTGGGACAGTGGGATCCTACGAGCAGTACTTC.

This clone came up once. This chain joins TRBV15 and TRBJ2-1; D gene unclear. CDR1 and CDR2 from the germline V gene are LNHNV and YYDKDF (reference sequence). Trimming left V 0 bases short and J 12 bases short, with 12 bases between. The CDR3 has 13 amino acids. CDR3 in amino acids: CATSRDSLVGQFF. The CDR3 nucleotides are TGTGCCACCAGCAGAGATTCATTAGTCGGGCAGTTCTTC.

Written as DNA, the CDR3 is TGTGCCAGCAAGGGAGAGCCCAACACTGAAGCTTTCTTT. Translated: CASKGEPNTEAFF. The V and J genes are TRBV6-5 and TRBJ1-1; D unclear. This CDR3 contains 13 residues. Trimming pared 7 bases from V and 2 bases from J, leaving 11 bases between. Germline V gene lookup returns CDR1 MNHEY and CDR2 SVGAGI.

The rearrangement uses TRBV6-2 or TRBV6-3 and TRBJ2-2; 9 bases map to TRBD1. V was clipped by 5 bases and J by 6 bases; unmatched bases: 13. The CDR3 has 17 amino acids. Germline lookup yields CDR1 MNHEY and CDR2 SVGEGT. The chain's CDR3 is CASSISRDRVLSGELFF. CDR3 bases: TGTGCCAGCAGTATCTCCCGGGACAGGGTTTTATCCGGGGAGCTGTTTTTT.

Written as DNA, the CDR3 is TGCAGTGCTAGTGATCCTATAATGCGTGGCTACACCTTC. It yields the protein CSASDPIMRGYTF. The chain combines TRBV20-1 with TRBJ1-2, with D unclear. Trimming removed 3 bases at V and 7 bases at J, with 15 bases between. This CDR3 region has 13 residues. Per the germline V gene, CDR1 is DFQATT and CDR2 is SNEGSKA (reference sequence).

V is TRBV7-9 and J is TRBJ1-1, with D possibly TRBD1 on 6 matching bases. This CDR3 is 12 amino acids long. Trimming stripped 5 bases from V and 11 bases from J, with 15 bases between. The V gene's germline CDR1 is SEHNR and CDR2 FQNEAQ (reference sequence). The CDR3 bases are TGTGCCAGCAGCGTTAAACAGGGATCGGCTTTCTTT. As protein: CASSVKQGSAFF.

The CDR3 spells CASSLESGLYTGELFF. CDR3 DNA sequence: TGCGCCAGCAGCTTGGAATCGGGACTGTACACCGGGGAGCTGTTTTTT. V gene TRBV5-1 combines with J gene TRBJ2-2; D is possibly TRBD2 (6 bases). Trimming cost V 0 bases and J 3 bases, with 12 bases left between them. Germline V gene data show CDR1 as SGHRS and CDR2 as YFSETQ. The CDR3 loop spans 16 amino acids.

V gene TRBV5-1 combines with J gene TRBJ1-2, with D perhaps TRBD1 (5 bases). Trimming took off 0 bases at V and 2 bases at J, with 14 bases between the two ends. The CDR3 loop spans 16 amino acids. Germline V gene sequence: CDR1 SGHRS, CDR2 YFSETQ. The CDR3 nucleotides are TGCGCCAGCAGCTTGGGCCCAGGGCAAGAAAACTATGGCTACACCTTC. As protein: CASSLGPGQENYGYTF.

The rearrangement links TRBV5-1 to TRBJ1-2, with D unclear. The germline gives CDR1 SGHRS, CDR2 YFSETQ. The CDR3 contains 15 residues. The ends were cut back, 1 base at V and 3 bases at J, with 13 bases in the middle. The CDR3 here is CASSLPGGFDYGYTF. DNA for the CDR3: TGCGCCAGCAGCTTGCCAGGAGGTTTTGACTATGGCTACACCTTC.

V is TRBV19 and J is TRBJ2-7, with TRBD2 identical over 14 bases. The CDR3 extends over 17 amino acids. CDR1 is LNHDA and CDR2 is SQIVND in the germline V gene (reference sequence). The V gene end was trimmed by 5 bases and the J gene end by 6 bases; junction bases not matched to a gene: 12. The CDR3 DNA reads TGTGCCAGTAGTCCCCCCCGGTACGGACTAGCGGGAGGCGAGCAGTACTTC. Translation: CASSPPRYGLAGGEQYF.

The CDR3 loop is CASSITAASYEQYF. For the CDR3, the DNA is TGTGCCAGTAGTATCACAGCCGCCTCCTACGAGCAGTACTTC. The chain uses TRBV19 and TRBJ2-7; D uncertain. The CDR3 runs 14 residues. The V end lost 3 bases, the J end lost 0 bases, and 9 bases lay between the germline ends. Germline V gene data show CDR1 as LNHDA and CDR2 as SQIVND (reference sequence).

The V gene is TRBV5-1, the J gene TRBJ2-7; 8 positions agree with TRBD2. The CDR3 runs to 14 residues. In germline, CDR1 is SGHRS, CDR2 YFSETQ. The ends lost 4 bases at V and 3 bases at J; junction bases unmatched: 6. The CDR3 coding sequence is TGCGCCAGCAGCGTGAGCGGGGGAATCTACGAGCAGTACTTC. It is translated as CASSVSGGIYEQYF.

V usage is TRBV7-8 and J usage is TRBJ1-1, with D possibly being TRBD1 (5 bases). Per germline, CDR1 SGHVS and CDR2 FQNEAQ. The length of the CDR3 is 14 residues. V shed 4 bases and J shed 0 bases, with 9 bases lying between them. The CDR3 sequence: CASSSTEMNTEAFF. For the CDR3, the DNA is TGTGCCAGCAGCTCGACAGAAATGAACACTGAAGCTTTCTTT.

This rearrangement joins TRBV6-1 to TRBJ1-5; D is ambiguous. CDR3 size: 15 residues. Trimming pared 5 bases from V and 1 base from J, leaving 12 bases between. CDR1 and CDR2 (germline): MNHNS, SASEGT. The CDR3 DNA reads TGTGCCAGCAGTCTACTCACAGCCAGCAATCAGCCCCAGCATTTT. Translating it yields CASSLLTASNQPQHF.

The chain uses TRBV25-1 and TRBJ2-7; D perhaps matches TRBD2 (6 bases). In germline, CDR1 is MGHDK, CDR2 SYGVNS. The V and J ends lost 6 bases and 1 base respectively, with 7 bases between them. The CDR3 is 12 amino acids. The chain's CDR3 is CASREGSYEQYF. CDR3 nucleotides: TGTGCCAGCAGGGAGGGATCCTACGAGCAGTACTTC.

The J gene is TRBJ1-5, the V gene TRBV5-1, with D unclear. V lost 2 bases, J lost 9 bases, and 18 bases lay in between. Per the germline V gene, CDR1 is SGHRS and CDR2 is YFSETQ. This CDR3 is 15 amino acids long. CDR3 sequence: CASSLGQVNHRPQHF. Written as DNA, the CDR3 is TGCGCCAGCAGCTTAGGTCAGGTTAATCATCGGCCCCAGCATTTT.

In this sample, this clone turned up once. The genes are TRBV7-2 and TRBJ2-2; 9 bases agree with TRBD1. Unmatched junction bases numbered 7, after V lost 5 bases and J lost 3 bases. CDR1 is SGHTA and CDR2 is FQGNSA in the germline V gene. The CDR3 is 16 amino acids. For the CDR3, the DNA is TGTGCCAGCAGCCTACCGGGACAGGGTTACACCGGGGAGCTGTTTTTT. Translation gives CASSLPGQGYTGELFF. Full variable domain (rest looked up from reference TRBV7-2 and TRBJ2-2): GAGVSQSPSNKVTEKGKDVELRCDPISGHTALYWYRQSLGQGLEFLIYFQGNSAPDKSGLPSDRFSAERTGGSVSTLTIQRTQQEDSAVYLCASSLPGQGYTGELFFGEGSRLTVL.

The chain is built from TRBV7-2 and TRBJ2-2, with 8 bases fitting TRBD2. CDR3 length: 18 amino acids. Per germline, CDR1 SGHTA and CDR2 FQGNSA. V dropped 5 bases and J dropped 5; count of bases not matched to a gene: 16. CDR3 bases: TGTGCCAGCAGCCTCAGGGGAACCTCGGGAGGGGGGACCGGGGAGCTGTTTTTT. Translated: CASSLRGTSGGGTGELFF.

In this sample, this clone turned up once. The J gene is TRBJ1-2, the V gene TRBV11-2; weak D call: TRBD1 (6 bases). Per the germline V gene, CDR1 is SGHAT and CDR2 is FQNNGV. This CDR3 contains 13 residues. Trimming pared 4 bases from V and 4 bases from J, leaving 10 bases between. CDR3: CASSSGQSYGYTF. The CDR3 DNA sequence: TGTGCCAGCAGCTCCGGACAGAGCTATGGCTACACCTTC.

The sample holds a few counts of this clone. The chain is built from TRBV19 and TRBJ1-2; 9 bases agree with TRBD1. V gave up 6 bases and J gave up 7 bases; unmatched junction bases: 9. CDR1 LNHDA and CDR2 SQIVND come from the germline V gene (reference sequence). The CDR3 has 14 residues. CDR3 in DNA: TGTGCCAGTAGGCACCGGGACAGGGATAGTGGCTACACCTTC. Protein sequence: CASRHRDRDSGYTF.

The V call is TRBV27, the J call TRBJ1-5; D is unclear. With 7 bases removed from V and 12 bases from J, the gap between germline ends came to 4 bases. CDR3 length: 8 residues. Germline-derived CDR1 and CDR2 are MNHEY and SMNVEV (reference sequence). The CDR3, as DNA: TGTGCCAGCATATTCCAGCATTTT. It yields the protein CASIFQHF.

Notes on this clone: A junction end diverges from the germline sequence, so it may reflect a read error. V usage is TRBV29-1 and J usage is TRBJ1-4; D is undetermined. The CDR3 totals 11 residues. Germline lookup yields CDR1 SQVTM and CDR2 ANQGSEA. The CDR3 DNA sequence: TGCGGCGTTCTTATGAGGGAAAAACTGTTTTTT. Its translation is CGVLMREKLFF.

The chain uses TRBV3-1 (or the pseudogene TRBV3-2) and TRBJ1-2, with a possible D match to TRBD1 (6 bases). The germline CDR1 and CDR2 sequences are LGHDT and YNNKEL (reference sequence). The CDR3 spans 14 residues. The V end was cut by 4 bases, the J end by 6 bases, with 15 bases between. CDR3 nucleotide sequence: TGTGCCAGCAGCCGCATACAGGGTACGGATGGCTACACCTTC. It codes for CASSRIQGTDGYTF.